A single sample is the source of the 21 T cell receptor beta chains below, sequenced in a study of identical twins. A single record per CDR3 protein comes from TCRdb applying MiXCR to the 5' RACE reads. The sample shows 1.5 million to 2 million distinct CDR3 sequences, around a third of them seen only once. The specimen was cord blood. The source of these receptors is a newborn girl in good health.

Details on this clonotype: A single base separates this from a much larger clone, so it may be a read error. J is TRBJ2-1 and V is TRBV6-5, with TRBD1 as a possible D gene (5 bases). The CDR3 extends over 15 amino acids. Per the germline V gene, CDR1 is MNHEY and CDR2 is SVGAGI. V was pared by 0 bases and J by 13 bases, with 19 bases between. As DNA, the CDR3 is TGTGCCAGCAGTTACTCGTCAGGGAAAACAGAGACCCAGTTCTTC. Translated: CASSYSSGKTETQFF.

This clonotype was detected a few times. The rearrangement links TRBV6-5 to TRBJ2-7; 10 nucleotides align to TRBD2. CDR3 length: 17 amino acids. Germline CDR1 MNHEY, CDR2 SVGAGI. J was trimmed by 4 bases and V by 4 bases; bases with no gene match: 13. The CDR3 loop reads CASSSLVGLAATYEQYF. The DNA for the CDR3 is TGTGCCAGCAGTTCCTTAGTCGGACTAGCGGCAACTTACGAGCAGTACTTC.

Only one count was recorded for this clonotype. The V call is TRBV4-2, the J call TRBJ1-1, with 8 bases identical to TRBD1. The CDR3 consists of 15 residues. After removal of 1 base from V and 3 bases from J, the junction contained 4 bases not matched to a gene. CDR1 is LGHNA and CDR2 is YNFKEQ in the germline V gene. CDR3 region: CASSQGTGSDTEAFF. In DNA, the CDR3 is TGTGCCAGCAGCCAAGGGACAGGGTCGGACACTGAAGCTTTCTTT.

The chain employs TRBV5-5 and TRBJ2-3; D perhaps matches TRBD2 (7 bases). The CDR3 length is 16 residues. CDR1 is SGHKS, CDR2 YYEKEE, per germline (reference sequence). Trimming shortened V by 0 bases and J by 2 bases, and 13 bases separated the two germline ends. In nucleotides, the CDR3 is TGTGCCAGCAGCTTGGTAGGGGGGGGCTACACAGATACGCAGTATTTT. As protein: CASSLVGGGYTDTQYF.

The rearrangement joins TRBV12-3 or TRBV12-4 to TRBJ2-3; no reliable D call. V dropped 5 bases and J dropped 5 bases, with 11 bases sitting between them. The CDR3 covers 13 residues. CDR3 coding DNA: TGTGCCAGCAGTGACCGGGCCCAAGATACGCAGTATTTT. This encodes CASSDRAQDTQYF.

The V gene is TRBV6-5, the J gene TRBJ1-1, with unresolved D. Germline CDR1 MNHEY, CDR2 SVGAGI. V lost 2 bases to trimming and J lost 5 bases, with 15 bases between them. CDR3 length: 15 amino acids. The CDR3 reads CASSYAGEGRTEAFF. The CDR3 nucleotides are TGTGCCAGCAGTTACGCCGGGGAGGGAAGGACTGAAGCTTTCTTT.

The table lists this clonotype with a count of one. The chain couples TRBV9 to TRBJ2-7, with unresolved D. The CDR3 loop spans 13 amino acids. V lost 0 bases, J lost 5 bases, and 9 bases lay in between. Germline V gene sequence: CDR1 SGDLS, CDR2 YYNGEE. The CDR3 sequence: CASSVGLTHEQYF. In DNA form, the CDR3 reads TGTGCCAGCAGCGTAGGGTTAACCCACGAGCAGTACTTC.

In this sample, this clonotype turned up a few times. This chain connects TRBV6-1 to TRBJ2-5; the D gene is possibly TRBD1 (6 bases). CDR3 size: 15 residues. The germline gives CDR1 MNHNS, CDR2 SASEGT. The V end was cut by 6 bases, the J end by 0 bases, with 14 bases between. CDR3 sequence reads: CASRGDITHQETQYF. CDR3 nucleotides: TGTGCCAGCAGGGGGGACATAACTCACCAAGAGACCCAGTACTTC.

This clonotype was observed a handful of times. The chain uses TRBV4-2 and TRBJ2-7; D possibly corresponds to TRBD2 (5 bases). Germline assignment: CDR1 LGHNA and CDR2 YNFKEQ. The CDR3 totals 15 residues. The V end lost 0 bases, the J end lost 2 bases, and 11 bases lay between the germline ends. The CDR3 DNA follows: TGTGCCAGCAGCCAAGATGGACTCAACCCCTACGAGCAGTACTTC. It yields the protein CASSQDGLNPYEQYF.

This sequence joins TRBV6-5 and TRBJ1-1, with 11 nucleotides matching TRBD1. The CDR3 covers 17 residues. CDR1 is MNHEY and CDR2 is SVGAGI in the germline V gene. Trimming took 0 bases from V and 3 from J; bases not matched to a gene: 6. This CDR3 reads CASSYSRDRGDYTEAFF. For the CDR3, the DNA is TGTGCCAGCAGTTACTCCAGGGACAGGGGGGACTACACTGAAGCTTTCTTT.

This clonotype was counted only a few times. The V call is TRBV20-1, the J call TRBJ2-1; a weak D match, TRBD2 (5 bases). The V and J ends lost 5 bases and 0 bases respectively, with 11 bases between them. The CDR3 totals 14 residues. CDR1 is DFQATT, CDR2 SNEGSKA, per germline (reference sequence). CDR3 residues: CSALLDPSYNEQFF. The CDR3 DNA reads TGCAGTGCTCTACTAGACCCCTCCTACAATGAGCAGTTCTTC.

This clonotype occurred a few times. The chain employs TRBV6-6 and TRBJ1-2; the D gene is possibly TRBD1 (6 bases). Trimming took off 4 bases at V and 1 base at J, with 13 bases between the two ends. The CDR3 is 15 amino acids. Germline V gives CDR1 MNHNY, CDR2 SVGAGI (reference sequence). CDR3 loop: CASSSRQQGNYGYTF. For the CDR3, the DNA is TGTGCCAGCAGTTCCCGACAACAGGGTAACTATGGCTACACCTTC.

This clonotype was seen more than once but under ten times. This rearrangement joins TRBV4-1 to TRBJ2-1; TRBD2 matches at 8 bases. Looked up from germline, CDR1 is MGHRA and CDR2 is YSYEKL. This CDR3 comprises 16 residues. The junction had 5 bases not matched to a gene; V was cut back by 4 bases and J by 0 bases. The CDR3 DNA reads TGCGCCAGCAGCCTCCAAGCGGGAGTCTCCTACAATGAGCAGTTCTTC. This codes for CASSLQAGVSYNEQFF.

As for this clonotype: One end of the junction fails to match germline, which may point to a read error. The V gene is TRBV27, the J gene TRBJ2-7; a weak D match, TRBD1 (5 bases). In germline, CDR1 is MNHEY, CDR2 SMNVEV (reference sequence). The CDR3 totals 13 residues. Here the CDR3 reads CAGSRYDSYEQYF. The CDR3 bases are TGTGCCGGCAGCCGCTACGACAGCTACGAGCAGTACTTC.

This clonotype was counted only a few times. The gene calls are TRBV20-1 and TRBJ1-1; D is unclear. V was shortened by 1 base and J by 5 bases, with 11 bases between the two germline ends. CDR1 is DFQATT, CDR2 SNEGSKA, per germline (reference sequence). The CDR3 spans 13 residues. The chain's CDR3 is CSARAWGKTEAFF. The DNA for the CDR3 is TGCAGTGCTAGAGCCTGGGGAAAAACTGAAGCTTTCTTT.

The chain has TRBV20-1 and TRBJ1-5, with a possible D match to TRBD1 (5 bases). V was pared by 0 bases and J by 4 bases, with 10 bases between. Germline-derived CDR1 and CDR2 are DFQATT and SNEGSKA (reference sequence). CDR3 length: 14 residues. DNA for the CDR3: TGCAGTGCTAGAGATGGGGGTAGAAATCAGCCCCAGCATTTT. Translated, it gives CSARDGGRNQPQHF.

The V call is TRBV13, the J call TRBJ1-6; TRBD1 is a possible D gene (6 bases). V dropped 6 bases and J dropped 10 bases, with 16 bases sitting between them. Germline assignment: CDR1 PRHDT and CDR2 FYEKMQ (reference sequence). This CDR3 has 14 amino acids. In DNA form, the CDR3 reads TGTGCCAGCAGGTCAGGGGTTAAAGGGTCACCCCTCCACTTT. Translating it yields CASRSGVKGSPLHF.

The chain is built from TRBV6-6 and TRBJ2-7, with 12 bases that match TRBD2. V was clipped by 6 bases and J by 6 bases; unmatched bases: 9. The CDR3 has 15 residues. The germline gives CDR1 MNHNY, CDR2 SVGAGI (reference sequence). The CDR3, as DNA: TGTGCCAGCAGCCAACCTAGCGGGAGGGGCGTCGAGCAGTACTTC. The encoded protein is CASSQPSGRGVEQYF.

The rearrangement links TRBV11-1 to TRBJ2-3, with D hard to call. V gave up 4 bases and J gave up 2 bases, with 13 bases separating them. The CDR3 is made up of 15 amino acids. Germline V gives CDR1 SGHAT, CDR2 FQDESV (reference sequence). The CDR3 here is CASSSSGADTDTQYF. The CDR3 region has the DNA TGTGCCAGCAGCTCTTCGGGCGCCGACACAGATACGCAGTATTTT.

The chain recombines TRBV6-1 with TRBJ1-2; unclear D gene. Trimming took 1 base from V and 1 from J, leaving 10 bases between them. In germline, CDR1 is MNHNS, CDR2 SASEGT. This CDR3 is built from 15 residues. CDR3: CASSEVKGRNYGYTF. The CDR3 bases are TGTGCCAGCAGTGAAGTGAAGGGCCGTAACTATGGCTACACCTTC.

The rearrangement joins TRBV7-6 to TRBJ1-1; D remains ambiguous. Germline lookup yields CDR1 SGHVS and CDR2 FNYEAQ. CDR3 size: 14 residues. Trimming stripped 0 bases from V and 4 bases from J, with 9 bases between. This CDR3 is CASSLAEVSTEAFF. The CDR3 nucleotides are TGTGCCAGCAGCTTAGCGGAAGTAAGCACTGAAGCTTTCTTT.